This passage covers 27 T cell receptor beta chains from one sample sequenced in a study of blood T cell repertoires in COVID-19. TCRdb keeps only in-frame clones here, not all; method: immunoSEQ multiplex PCR. The table shows about 140,000 clones, with roughly 84% occurring only once. Specimen: peripheral blood. The receptors originated from a human donor in a cohort sampled during active COVID-19.

The rearrangement uses TRBV5-1 and TRBJ2-1, with 10 bases that match TRBD2. CDR1 is SGHRS and CDR2 is YFSETQ in the germline V gene. This CDR3 has 19 residues. J lost 0 bases, V lost 2 bases, and 11 bases had no gene match. The CDR3 DNA is TGCGCCAGCAGCTTCGGGACACTTACTAGCGGGAACTCCTACAATGAGCAGTTCTTC. Protein product: CASSFGTLTSGNSYNEQFF.

The chain links TRBV5-1 to TRBJ2-3; 8 bases match TRBD2. The germline CDR1 and CDR2 sequences are SGHRS and YFSETQ. V gave up 5 bases and J gave up 6 bases; unmatched junction bases: 8. The length of the CDR3 is 14 residues. The CDR3, as DNA: TGCGCCAGCAGGGGTAGCGGGGCTACTGATACGCAGTATTTT. Translated: CASRGSGATDTQYF.

This clone appeared a few times. The chain links TRBV6-1 to TRBJ1-5, with unresolved D. The germline V gene has CDR1 MNHNS and CDR2 SASEGT. The CDR3 is 14 residues long. Between the trimmed V and J ends, which lost 3 bases and 4 bases, there was a span of 10 bases. The CDR3 coding sequence is TGTGCCAGCAGTGACGCGAGTGTAAATCAGCCCCAGCATTTT. This translates into CASSDASVNQPQHF.

The CDR3 region is CASARSLYHEQYV. The CDR3, as DNA: TGTGCCAGCGCCCGGAGTTTATATCACGAGCAGTACGTC. This chain links TRBV27 with TRBJ2-7, with D unresolved. The V gene lost 8 bases and the J gene lost 5 bases, with 16 bases spanning the gap. The CDR3 extends over 13 amino acids. CDR1 is MNHEY, CDR2 SMNVEV, per germline (reference sequence).

This chain uses TRBV20-1 with TRBJ2-7, with D maybe TRBD1 (6 bases). Germline lookup yields CDR1 DFQATT and CDR2 SNEGSKA (reference sequence). This CDR3 has 11 residues. V lost 5 bases and J 3 bases, leaving 8 bases between the germline ends. The DNA for the CDR3 is TGCAGTGCTCAACAGGGCTACGAGCAGTACTTC. Translated, it gives CSAQQGYEQYF.

The chain employs TRBV29-1 and TRBJ1-1; 9 nucleotides match TRBD1. Germline-derived CDR1 and CDR2 are SQVTM and ANQGSEA. The CDR3 is made up of 13 amino acids. The CDR3 DNA sequence: TGCAGTGCCGAAAGGGACAGGGACACTGAAGCTTTCTTT. Protein: CSAERDRDTEAFF.

The V gene is TRBV27, the J gene TRBJ1-2; possibly TRBD1 for D (6 bases). Germline V CDR1 and CDR2: MNHEY, SMNVEV (reference sequence). Trimming took off 3 bases at V and 5 bases at J, with 16 bases between the two ends. The CDR3 is made up of 15 amino acids. The CDR3 bases are TGTGCCAGCAGTTTGGGCGGGGGGGCCCTGTATGGCTACACCTTC. This gives the protein CASSLGGGALYGYTF.

CDR3 nucleotide sequence: TGTGCCAGCAGCCGGAGGGGGGGTGCGAACACCGGGGAGCTGTTTTTT. This encodes CASSRRGGANTGELFF. The chain has TRBV7-2 and TRBJ2-2; TRBD2 might be the D (7 bases). The germline V gene has CDR1 SGHTA and CDR2 FQGNSA. This CDR3 has 16 amino acids. V gave up 5 bases and J gave up 0 bases, with 13 bases separating them.

The chain combines TRBV29-1 with TRBJ1-1, with unresolved D. Per germline, CDR1 SQVTM and CDR2 ANQGSEA. V was trimmed by 4 bases and J by 4 bases, leaving 16 bases between them. The CDR3 consists of 14 residues. CDR3 loop: CSVVIVPAATEAFF. CDR3 in DNA: TGCAGCGTTGTAATCGTCCCAGCGGCCACTGAAGCTTTCTTT.

Regarding this clone: One end of the junction varies from germline; a read error may be responsible. The V call is TRBV7-7, the J call TRBJ1-1, with 8 nucleotides matching TRBD1. CDR1 SSHAT and CDR2 FNYEAQ come from the germline V gene (reference sequence). This CDR3 is built from 14 residues. The CDR3 nucleotides are TGTGCTAGCAGCCCCGTAGACAGGGGAGGTGAAGCTTTCTTT. It specifies CASSPVDRGGEAFF.

This clone has only a few counts. This chain connects TRBV10-2 to TRBJ2-1; 10 bases line up with TRBD1. The junction had 2 bases not matched to a gene; V was cut back by 8 bases and J by 4 bases. This CDR3 spans 13 amino acids. CDR1 WSHSY and CDR2 SAAADI come from the germline V gene. The CDR3 coding sequence is TGCGCCAGCTGGGACAGGGGTTACAATGAGCAGTTCTTC. Its protein product is CASWDRGYNEQFF.

This clone showed up just once. The chain links TRBV7-9 to TRBJ1-4; the D is unclear. The CDR3 spans 17 residues. Looked up from germline, CDR1 is SEHNR and CDR2 is FQNEAQ (reference sequence). Trimming took off 1 base at V and 7 bases at J, with 19 bases between the two ends. CDR3 nucleotide sequence: TGTGCCAGCAGCTTAGGAGGGCGGCGGCTAATTGGTGAAAAACTGTTTTTT. Protein sequence: CASSLGGRRLIGEKLFF. Full variable domain (missing parts from reference TRBV7-9 and TRBJ1-4): DTGVSQNPRHKITKRGQNVTFRCDPISEHNRLYWYRQTLGQGPEFLTYFQNEAQLEKSRLLSDRFSAERPKGSFSTLEIQRTEQGDSAMYLCASSLGGRRLIGEKLFFGSGTQLSVL.

The chain has TRBV7-9 and TRBJ1-6; 7 bases are shared with TRBD1. This CDR3 region has 15 residues. CDR1 is SEHNR and CDR2 is FQNEAQ in the germline V gene (reference sequence). V was clipped by 1 base and J by 8 bases; unmatched bases: 5. The CDR3 loop reads CASSLGTGGDSPLHF. The CDR3 DNA reads as TGTGCCAGCAGCTTAGGGACAGGAGGGGATTCACCCCTCCACTTT.

This chain uses TRBV29-1 with TRBJ2-5, with D possibly being TRBD2 (5 bases). The V gene lost 7 bases and the J gene lost 6 bases, with 18 bases spanning the gap. The CDR3 has 13 amino acids. CDR1 and CDR2 from the germline V gene are SQVTM and ANQGSEA. Here the CDR3 DNA reads TGCAGCGGCGAGGGCCAGGCGGGTCAGACCCAGTACTTC. Translated, it gives CSGEGQAGQTQYF.

V usage is TRBV7-2 and J usage is TRBJ1-2, with 8 nucleotides matching TRBD1. Germline V gene lookup returns CDR1 SGHTA and CDR2 FQGNSA. Trimming at V came to 3 bases and at J to 8 bases, leaving 11 bases not matched to a gene. CDR3 length equals 15 residues. The CDR3 nucleotides are TGTGCCAGCAGCTTGCTGCAGGGGGCGCTGCTGGGCTACACCTTC. Translated: CASSLLQGALLGYTF.

The rearrangement joins TRBV4-1 to TRBJ2-5; TRBD2 aligns across 10 bases. This CDR3 comprises 15 residues. CDR1 is MGHRA, CDR2 YSYEKL, per germline. Trimming cost V 3 bases and J 2 bases; bases outside gene matches: 3. In nucleotides, the CDR3 is TGCGCCAGCAGCCACCTTAGCGGGGGGCAAGAGACCCAGTACTTC. Protein sequence: CASSHLSGGQETQYF.

In nucleotides, the CDR3 is TGTGCCAGCAGTTCCACTTTGGGGACCGGGGGTGGCGCTGAAGCTTTCTTT. This translates into CASSSTLGTGGGAEAFF. This chain uses TRBV7-9 with TRBJ1-1; TRBD1 is a possible D gene (5 bases). From germline, CDR1 is SEHNR and CDR2 FQNEAQ (reference sequence). The CDR3 length is 17 residues. Trimming pared 6 bases from V and 6 bases from J, leaving 26 bases between.

The chain combines TRBV3-1 (or the pseudogene TRBV3-2) with TRBJ1-1; 8 bases agree with TRBD1. Trimming at V came to 6 bases and at J to 0 bases, leaving 9 bases not matched to a gene. Germline-derived CDR1 and CDR2 are LGHDT and YNNKEL (reference sequence). CDR3 length: 16 residues. The CDR3 spells CASSPGQGEVNTEAFF. In nucleotides, the CDR3 is TGTGCCAGCAGTCCCGGACAGGGCGAAGTGAACACTGAAGCTTTCTTT.

The chain links TRBV28 to TRBJ2-1; no reliable D call. V gave up 1 base and J gave up 10 bases, with 11 bases separating them. CDR1 MDHEN and CDR2 SYDVKM come from the germline V gene. The CDR3 is 13 amino acids. The DNA for the CDR3 is TGTGCCAGCAGTTTATTTCATTCCGGGGAGCAGTTCTTC. It translates to CASSLFHSGEQFF.

The chain is built from TRBV6-2 or TRBV6-3 and TRBJ2-3, with a weak D call TRBD2 (5 bases). Trimming removed 6 bases at V and 0 bases at J, with 13 bases between. This CDR3 has 15 residues. Germline V CDR1 and CDR2: MNHEY, SVGEGT. The CDR3 loop reads CASSKLGTSTDTQYF. CDR3 nucleotide sequence: TGTGCCAGCAGCAAACTAGGAACTAGCACAGATACGCAGTATTTT.

V is TRBV29-1 and J is TRBJ1-5, with TRBD1 matching over 8 bases. The CDR3 consists of 15 residues. V shed 3 bases and J 2 bases; nucleotides not matched to a gene: 6. In germline, CDR1 is SQVTM, CDR2 ANQGSEA. The DNA for the CDR3 is TGCAGCGTTGATGCAGGGGGCAAGGGCAATCAGCCCCAGCATTTT. Translating it yields CSVDAGGKGNQPQHF.

V usage is TRBV9 and J usage is TRBJ1-5, with 8 bases aligning to TRBD1. Germline V lookup: CDR1 SGDLS, CDR2 YYNGEE. The ends lost 2 bases at V and 4 bases at J; junction bases unmatched: 8. CDR3 length: 16 residues. The CDR3 spells CASSVGTGTGNQPQHF. The CDR3, as DNA: TGTGCCAGCAGCGTGGGGACAGGCACGGGGAATCAGCCCCAGCATTTT.

The V call is TRBV7-2, the J call TRBJ2-5; 15 nucleotides line up with TRBD2. The trim removed 5 bases at V and 4 bases at J, leaving 5 bases unmatched. The germline V gene encodes CDR1 SGHTA and CDR2 FQGNSA. This CDR3 is built from 16 residues. The CDR3 protein is CASSPGLAGGGETQYF. CDR3 in DNA: TGTGCCAGCAGCCCCGGACTAGCGGGGGGGGGAGAGACCCAGTACTTC. Full variable domain (remainder filled in from reference TRBV7-2 and TRBJ2-5): GAGVSQSPSNKVTEKGKDVELRCDPISGHTALYWYRQSLGQGLEFLIYFQGNSAPDKSGLPSDRFSAERTGGSVSTLTIQRTQQEDSAVYLCASSPGLAGGGETQYFGPGTRLLVL.

V gene TRBV5-1 combines with J gene TRBJ1-1; maybe TRBD1 (6 bases). The CDR3 is 14 amino acids. Trimming pared 5 bases from V and 0 bases from J, leaving 11 bases between. Germline V gene sequence: CDR1 SGHRS, CDR2 YFSETQ. DNA of the CDR3: TGCGCCAGCAGGTCTACAGGGTTGAACACTGAAGCTTTCTTT. Translated: CASRSTGLNTEAFF.

V and J are TRBV12-5 and TRBJ1-5; D unclear. Germline CDR1 LGHNT, CDR2 FRNRAP. Trimming removed 1 base from V and 2 bases from J, with 6 bases in between. The CDR3 covers 14 residues. The CDR3 here is CASGLGQGNQPQHF. CDR3 DNA sequence: TGTGCTAGTGGTTTGGGGCAGGGCAATCAGCCCCAGCATTTT.

The chain carries TRBV9 and TRBJ2-1; 13 bases are a match to TRBD2. The CDR3 length is 17 residues. Germline V gene sequence: CDR1 SGDLS, CDR2 YYNGEE. J was trimmed by 0 bases and V by 4 bases; bases with no gene match: 4. Here the CDR3 reads CASSPRTSGSSYNEQFF. The CDR3 DNA is TGTGCCAGCAGCCCTAGGACTAGCGGGAGCTCCTACAATGAGCAGTTCTTC.

The chain couples TRBV11-3 to TRBJ1-1; D is ambiguous. CDR1 is SGHNT, CDR2 YENEEA, per germline. This CDR3 spans 13 amino acids. V gave up 3 bases and J gave up 0 bases, with 5 bases separating them. The CDR3 bases are TGTGCCAGCAGCTTGACAATGAACACTGAAGCTTTCTTT. Its protein is CASSLTMNTEAFF.